Listed below are T cell receptor beta chains from one sample, sequenced in a study of cytomegalovirus exposure and HLA in healthy donors. Profiling relied on immunoSEQ multiplex PCR, and the TCRdb table lists in-frame clones only, not all of them. Of fewer than 85,000 clones in the sample, under 80% were seen once. The sequenced sample was PBMCs. The source of these receptors is a man between 60 and 70 years old in good health and CMV-seropositive. Both conserved end residues are part of each CDR3. A D gene is named only where the DNA matches it firmly. Only part of the rows carry a size: once, few, many, or a class if the clone is expanded.

abundance: NA; v_gene: TRBV5-1; d_gene: TRBD2; j_gene: TRBJ2-7; CDR3nt: TGCGCCAGCAGCTTGGAAGGGACTAAGCAGTACTTC; CDR3aa: CASSLEGTKQYF
abundance: NA; v_gene: TRBV6-6; d_gene: NA; j_gene: TRBJ1-2; CDR3nt: TGTGCCAGCAGTCCCCGAGAGGGGGTGACTCTCGGCTACACCTTC; CDR3aa: CASSPREGVTLGYTF
abundance: NA; v_gene: TRBV6-5; d_gene: NA; j_gene: TRBJ1-1; CDR3nt: TGTGCCAGCAGTTTGGGGGGTATGAACACTGAAGCTTTCTTT; CDR3aa: CASSLGGMNTEAFF
abundance: NA; v_gene: TRBV7-2; d_gene: TRBD1; j_gene: TRBJ2-2; CDR3nt: TGTGCCAGCAGCTTAGGGGACAGACTCACCGGGGAGCTGTTTTTT; CDR3aa: CASSLGDRLTGELFF
abundance: NA; v_gene: TRBV7-2; d_gene: NA; j_gene: TRBJ1-1; CDR3nt: TGTGCCAGCAGCTTAGGTCCGGTTCCGAACACTGAAGCTTTCTTT; CDR3aa: CASSLGPVPNTEAFF
abundance: NA; v_gene: TRBV7-8; d_gene: TRBD1; j_gene: TRBJ1-6; CDR3nt: TGTGCCAGCAGCCGGGACAGGGGTAATTCACCCCTCCACTTT; CDR3aa: CASSRDRGNSPLHF
abundance: NA; v_gene: TRBV28; d_gene: TRBD1; j_gene: TRBJ1-2; CDR3nt: TGTGCCAGCAGTCCTCACCGGATGACAGGGAGGTATGGCTACACCTTC; CDR3aa: CASSPHRMTGRYGYTF
abundance: NA; v_gene: TRBV5-4; d_gene: TRBD2; j_gene: TRBJ2-5; CDR3nt: TGTGCCAGCAGCTCGGTGGGGGGGGAGACCCAGTACTTC; CDR3aa: CASSSVGGETQYF
abundance: NA; v_gene: TRBV9; d_gene: NA; j_gene: TRBJ2-1; CDR3nt: TGTGCCAGCAGCGCAGGGTCCCCAAATCTCAATGAGCAGTTCTTC; CDR3aa: CASSAGSPNLNEQFF
abundance: NA; v_gene: TRBV5-6; d_gene: NA; j_gene: TRBJ1-1; CDR3nt: TGTGCCAGCAGCCCCTCCGGGATGAACACTGAAGCTTTCTTT; CDR3aa: CASSPSGMNTEAFF
abundance: NA; v_gene: TRBV7-2; d_gene: NA; j_gene: TRBJ2-5; CDR3nt: TGTGCCAGCAGCTTACGATTAGCGGCTCAAGAGACCCAGTACTTC; CDR3aa: CASSLRLAAQETQYF
abundance: NA; v_gene: TRBV2; d_gene: NA; j_gene: TRBJ2-7; CDR3nt: TGTGCCAGCAGTGTCGGTCAGGACTCCTACGAGCAGTACTTC; CDR3aa: CASSVGQDSYEQYF
abundance: few; v_gene: TRBV5-4; d_gene: NA; j_gene: TRBJ2-1; CDR3nt: TGTGCCAGCAGCTTGGGTTGGCAGGGCTCGGGCAATGAGCAGTTCTTC; CDR3aa: CASSLGWQGSGNEQFF
abundance: NA; v_gene: TRBV7-9; d_gene: TRBD2; j_gene: TRBJ2-1; CDR3nt: TGTGCCAGCAGCGAACTAGCGGGATACTACAATGAGCAGTTCTTC; CDR3aa: CASSELAGYYNEQFF
abundance: NA; v_gene: TRBV7-6; d_gene: NA; j_gene: TRBJ2-5; CDR3nt: TGTGCCAGCAGCTTTGAGGGGACCCAGTACTTC; CDR3aa: CASSFEGTQYF
abundance: NA; v_gene: TRBV2; d_gene: NA; j_gene: TRBJ2-2; CDR3nt: TGTGCCAGCTCTTGGACAGCAGCCGGGGAGCTGTTTTTT; CDR3aa: CASSWTAAGELFF
abundance: NA; v_gene: TRBV30; d_gene: NA; j_gene: TRBJ1-5; CDR3nt: TGTGCCTGGAGTGTACAAACAGGATCCCAGCATTTT; CDR3aa: CAWSVQTGSQHF
abundance: NA; v_gene: TRBV11-2; d_gene: TRBD2; j_gene: TRBJ2-6; CDR3nt: TGTGCCAGCAGCCAGATCGGGGGGGCTGGGGCCAACGTCCTGACTTTC; CDR3aa: CASSQIGGAGANVLTF
abundance: NA; v_gene: TRBV5-1; d_gene: TRBD2; j_gene: TRBJ2-7; CDR3nt: TGCGCCAGCAGCTTGGGGACTAGCGGGGCGCACGAGCAGTACTTC; CDR3aa: CASSLGTSGAHEQYF
abundance: few; v_gene: TRBV6-5; d_gene: NA; j_gene: TRBJ1-5; CDR3nt: TGTGCCAGCAGTTACGGAGGGCCTAGCAATCAGCCCCAGCATTTT; CDR3aa: CASSYGGPSNQPQHF